The 17 T cell receptor beta chains given below trace back to one sample, sequenced in a study of OX40 agonist ivuxolimab in advanced cancers. TCRdb's table, derived via immunoSEQ multiplex PCR, lists solely in-frame clones and lacks some. The table has 77,000 or so clones, under 80% seen once; the top ten hold about 5.7%. The specimen comprised CD4+ or CD8+ T cells sorted from blood, sampled in a trial of the OX40 agonist ivuxolimab. The receptors originated from an adult with an advanced solid tumor such as melanoma, head and neck, liver or kidney cancer.

The V and J genes are TRBV6-1 and TRBJ1-1; D call uncertain. The CDR3 extends over 15 amino acids. Germline V gives CDR1 MNHNS, CDR2 SASEGT. V shed 4 bases and J shed 0 bases, with 12 bases lying between them. CDR3 DNA sequence: TGTGCCAGCAGTGTACGGACGGGAATGAACACTGAAGCTTTCTTT. Its protein product is CASSVRTGMNTEAFF.

The rearrangement uses TRBV21-1 and TRBJ2-1; the table calls TRBD1, which could not be checked here. TRBV21-1 is flagged as a pseudogene. The CDR3 runs 14 residues. This CDR3 is CAGSLRTGGWEQFF. The DNA of the CDR3 is TGTGCCGGCAGCCTTAGGACAGGGGGCTGGGAGCAGTTCTTC.

The rearrangement joins TRBV10-3 to TRBJ1-5; D uncertain. With 0 bases removed from V and 2 bases from J, the gap between germline ends came to 14 bases. The CDR3 contains 17 residues. CDR1 is ENHRY and CDR2 is SYGVKD in the germline V gene. Here the CDR3 DNA reads TGTGCCATCAGTGAGTCGACTCGAGGGAAGGGCAATCAGCCCCAGCATTTT. Its translation is CAISESTRGKGNQPQHF.

The rearrangement uses TRBV7-9 and TRBJ1-3; no reliable D call. The CDR3 is 15 amino acids. V lost 3 bases and J 4 bases, leaving 13 bases between the germline ends. In germline, CDR1 is SEHNR, CDR2 FQNEAQ (reference sequence). CDR3 nucleotides: TGTGCCAGCAGCTTTTCAGAGGGAAGAGGAAACACCATATATTTT. Translated, it gives CASSFSEGRGNTIYF.

V and J are TRBV5-8 and TRBJ2-3; 8 bases are a match to TRBD1. The V segment lost 4 bases and the J segment 3 bases; nucleotides outside the gene matches: 16. There are 18 residues in the CDR3. The germline gives CDR1 SGHTS, CDR2 YDEGEE. CDR3 amino acids: CASSLTGGQGATTDTQYF. Written as DNA, the CDR3 is TGTGCCAGCAGCCTGACAGGTGGCCAGGGGGCGACTACAGATACGCAGTATTTT.

This clone has more than one count but fewer than ten. The chain combines TRBV6-5 with TRBJ2-7; weak D call: TRBD1 (6 bases). Germline V CDR1 and CDR2: MNHEY, SVGAGI. V lost 2 bases and J lost 2, with 13 bases in between. There are 15 residues in the CDR3. This CDR3 is CASSYRGQGTYEQYF. The CDR3 DNA reads as TGTGCCAGCAGTTACAGGGGCCAGGGGACCTACGAGCAGTACTTC.

The V and J genes are TRBV5-1 and TRBJ2-7; 10 bases are a match to TRBD1. The V gene end was trimmed by 4 bases and the J gene end by 3 bases; junction bases not matched to a gene: 4. Germline V gene lookup returns CDR1 SGHRS and CDR2 YFSETQ. The CDR3 consists of 14 residues. This CDR3 reads CASSPRTGGYEQYF. As DNA, the CDR3 is TGCGCCAGCAGCCCGCGGACAGGGGGCTACGAGCAGTACTTC.

The chain recombines TRBV5-1 with TRBJ2-5, with D perhaps TRBD2 (5 bases). The CDR3 loop spans 16 amino acids. V was pared by 0 bases and J by 5 bases, with 17 bases between. Germline CDR1 is SGHRS and CDR2 is YFSETQ. The CDR3 DNA is TGCGCCAGCAGCTTGGACGGCAGCCGGCGAGGGGAGACCCAGTACTTC. Translation: CASSLDGSRRGETQYF.

This clone has only a few counts. J is TRBJ1-4 and V is TRBV19; TRBD1 might be the D (6 bases). V was clipped by 1 base and J by 2 bases, with 17 bases between them. Germline V gives CDR1 LNHDA, CDR2 SQIVND (reference sequence). This CDR3 is 18 amino acids long. The CDR3 region has the DNA TGTGCCAGTAGTATAGGCGGCAGAAGGGGGGCTACTAATGAAAAACTGTTTTTT. Residues: CASSIGGRRGATNEKLFF. The full variable domain, rest sourced from reference TRBV19 and TRBJ1-4, is DGGITQSPKYLFRKEGQNVTLSCEQNLNHDAMYWYRQDPGQGLRLIYYSQIVNDFQKGDIAEGYSVSREKKESFPLTVTSAQKNPTAFYLCASSIGGRRGATNEKLFFGSGTQLSVL.

The chain carries TRBV6-5 and TRBJ2-7; maybe TRBD2 (5 bases). CDR1 is MNHEY and CDR2 is SVGAGI in the germline V gene. The ends were cut back, 0 bases at V and 2 bases at J, with 5 bases in the middle. This CDR3 spans 13 amino acids. The DNA for the CDR3 is TGTGCCAGCAGTTACTCGAGGGCCTACGAGCAGTACTTC. Its translation is CASSYSRAYEQYF.

This rearrangement joins TRBV6-6 to TRBJ2-2; 7 bases map to TRBD1. V lost 10 bases and J lost 6; bases outside the gene matches: 11. Germline CDR1 reads MNHNY; CDR2 reads SVGAGI (reference sequence). The CDR3 has 14 amino acids. DNA of the CDR3: TGTGCCACCCGACAGGGCCTTATGGCCGGGGAGCTGTTTTTT. It specifies CATRQGLMAGELFF.

V is TRBV5-5 and J is TRBJ1-1, with D hard to call. The V end lost 0 bases, the J end lost 0 bases, and 6 bases lay between the germline ends. This CDR3 is built from 14 residues. CDR1 and CDR2 (germline): SGHKS, YYEKEE (reference sequence). CDR3 sequence reads: CASSLGGLNTEAFF. In DNA form, the CDR3 reads TGTGCCAGCAGCTTGGGAGGCTTGAACACTGAAGCTTTCTTT.

This chain uses TRBV7-2 with TRBJ2-3; TRBD1 matches at 10 bases. The germline V gene encodes CDR1 SGHTA and CDR2 FQGNSA. The CDR3 has 15 residues. Trimming took 5 bases from V and 2 from J; bases not matched to a gene: 4. The CDR3 protein is CASSRQGASTDTQYF. The DNA of the CDR3 is TGTGCCAGCAGCAGACAGGGGGCCTCCACAGATACGCAGTATTTT.

V is TRBV18 and J is TRBJ1-3; D unclear. V was trimmed by 6 bases and J by 4 bases, leaving 16 bases between them. Germline V gene sequence: CDR1 KGHSH, CDR2 LQKENI. CDR3 length: 15 amino acids. DNA of the CDR3: TGTGCCAGCTCCCGCAACCCCGAAAAGGGAAACACCATATATTTT. It translates to CASSRNPEKGNTIYF. The full variable domain, with the rest looked up from reference TRBV18 and TRBJ1-3, is NAGVMQNPRHLVRRRGQEARLRCSPMKGHSHVYWYRQLPEEGLKFMVYLQKENIIDESGMPKERFSAEFPKEGPSILRIQQVVRGDSAAYFCASSRNPEKGNTIYFGEGSWLTVV.

The chain joins TRBV28 to TRBJ1-2; 9 nucleotides align to TRBD1. V gave up 3 bases and J gave up 8 bases; unmatched junction bases: 4. The CDR3 is 13 residues long. The germline V gene has CDR1 MDHEN and CDR2 SYDVKM. The CDR3 loop is CASSLGQGKGYTF. The CDR3 coding sequence is TGTGCCAGCAGTTTGGGACAGGGAAAGGGCTACACCTTC.

This chain joins TRBV7-9 and TRBJ1-1; D remains ambiguous. Germline CDR1 SEHNR, CDR2 FQNEAQ (reference sequence). This CDR3 contains 16 residues. Deletions cut 5 bases from V and 5 bases from J, with 21 bases between. The CDR3 DNA reads TGTGCCAGCAGCCCAATCCGAGGCGCAGGCGGGACTGAAGCTTTCTTT. This codes for CASSPIRGAGGTEAFF. Supplemented by reference TRBV7-9 and TRBJ1-1, the full variable domain reads DTGVSQNPRHKITKRGQNVTFRCDPISEHNRLYWYRQTLGQGPEFLTYFQNEAQLEKSRLLSDRFSAERPKGSFSTLEIQRTEQGDSAMYLCASSPIRGAGGTEAFFGQGTRLTVV.

This clone has more than one count but fewer than ten. This chain joins TRBV5-5 and TRBJ1-1; 7 nucleotides match TRBD1. This CDR3 is 14 amino acids long. Per the germline V gene, CDR1 is SGHKS and CDR2 is YYEKEE (reference sequence). Trimming at V came to 4 bases and at J to 4 bases, leaving 7 bases not matched to a gene. The CDR3 reads CASSARQGRTEAFF. CDR3 nucleotide sequence: TGTGCCAGCAGCGCCCGACAGGGTCGCACTGAAGCTTTCTTT.